This T cell receptor beta chain derives from a study of CD8+ T cells in alopecia areata. Extraction of RNA preceded its reverse transcription into cDNA, which served as the sequencing template. Sequencing used immunoSEQ multiplex PCR; TCRdb keeps in-frame clones, though not all of them. This sample includes about 19,000 clones with no singletons; its ten biggest clones take up 31%. Sorting of pooled cutaneous lymph node cells was based on CD4, CD8alpha, NKG2D, NKG2ACE and other markers. J gave up 0 bases and V 3 bases, and 6 bases lay outside the gene matches. The CDR3 is made up of 16 amino acids. Looked up from germline, CDR1 is NSHNY and CDR2 is SYGAGN. As for this clone: Any gene name here is a mouse gene name. The read finishes 4 residues shy of the CDR3 end, and the germline J gene is used to complete it.

Sequences were obtained from CD8+ T cells sorted from a lymph node. This TCR derives from a C3H/HeJ mouse with alopecia areata. This mouse strain has H2-k as its MHC haplotype. The chain recombines TRBV13-1 with TRBJ2-7, with 10 bases lining up with TRBD2. The DNA read from the CDR3 is TGTGCCAGCAGTGCGATGGGGACTGGGGCCTCCTAT. Translated, it gives CASSAMGTGASY. The CDR3 as a whole reads CASSAMGTGASYEQYF.